The subject of this entry is one T cell receptor (beta chain). Its antigen is not identified. Per the germline V gene, CDR1 is SQVTM and CDR2 is ANQGSEA. The V gene end was trimmed by 7 bases and the J gene end by 3 bases; junction bases not matched to a gene: 6. There are 13 residues in the CDR3. The data were taken from a study of cytomegalovirus exposure and HLA in healthy donors. Overall study: Falling in the Caucasian-associated ancestry cluster were 81% of 350 to 400 genotyped donors.

The PCR made use of 60 Vbeta and 13 Jbeta primers. Clones were read by immunoSEQ multiplex PCR, and TCRdb kept only the in-frame ones, dropping some. The sample shows 95,000 to 150,000 clones, 65% to 90% of them seen only once. Findings and caveats of the study: CMV serostatus was the only immune exposure information that was available. The study put 150 to 200 TCR beta chains on its list as cytomegalovirus-associated.

Sampled while nominally healthy, donors likely had unrecorded immune exposures. The receptor was isolated from a young man in good health and CMV-seronegative. The chain uses TRBV29-1 and TRBJ1-2, with TRBD1 matching 9 bases. Sequenced: PBMCs. CDR3 region: CSGTGGGDYGYTF. DNA for the CDR3: TGCAGCGGAACAGGGGGCGGCGACTATGGCTACACCTTC.